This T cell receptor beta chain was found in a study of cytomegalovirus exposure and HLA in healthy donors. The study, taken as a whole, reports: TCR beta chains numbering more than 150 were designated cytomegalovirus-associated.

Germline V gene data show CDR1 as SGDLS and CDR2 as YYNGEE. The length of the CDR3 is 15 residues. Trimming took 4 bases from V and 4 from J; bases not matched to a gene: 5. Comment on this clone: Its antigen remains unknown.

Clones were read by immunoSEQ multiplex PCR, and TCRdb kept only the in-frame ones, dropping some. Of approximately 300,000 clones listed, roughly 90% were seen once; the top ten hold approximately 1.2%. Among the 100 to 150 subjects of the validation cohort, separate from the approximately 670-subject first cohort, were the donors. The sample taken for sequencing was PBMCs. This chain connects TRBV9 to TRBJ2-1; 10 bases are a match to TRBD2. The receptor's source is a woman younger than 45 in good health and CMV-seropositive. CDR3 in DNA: TGTGCCAGCAGCCCAGCGGGAGGGGGTTACAATGAGCAGTTCTTC. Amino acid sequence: CASSPAGGGYNEQFF.